Shown below are 10 T cell receptor beta chains from a single sample sequenced in a study of monozygotic twins with inflammatory bowel disease. TCRdb processed the 5' RACE reads again and assigns one entry to each CDR3 protein, with no DNA. The sample totals hundreds of thousands of distinct CDR3 sequences. Input material: blood. These receptors were obtained from a human donor with ulcerative colitis or Crohn's disease, or a healthy co-twin of an affected twin (not recorded which).

The rearrangement joins TRBV5-1 to TRBJ2-1; TCRdb selects TRBD2, and the lack of DNA leaves this call unchecked. The CDR3 has 15 residues. Germline V gene data show CDR1 as SGHRS and CDR2 as YFSETQ. The CDR3 protein is CASSFLAGSYNEQFF. The entire variable domain, with the rest obtained from reference TRBV5-1 and TRBJ2-1, is as follows: KAGVTQTPRYLIKTRGQQVTLSCSPISGHRSVSWYQQTPGQGLQFLFEYFSETQRNKGNFPGRFSGRQFSNSRSEMNVSTLELGDSALYLCASSFLAGSYNEQFFGPGTRLTVL.

The chain has TRBV15 and TRBJ2-7; lacking DNA, the TRBD2 call made by TCRdb goes unchecked. The V gene's germline CDR1 is LNHNV and CDR2 YYDKDF (reference sequence). This CDR3 region has 15 residues. The CDR3 loop is CATSSLVGMTYEQYF.

The CDR3 reads CASSYTKGSYSNQPQHF. The rearrangement links TRBV6-2 or TRBV6-3 to TRBJ1-5; TCRdb outputs TRBD1, but without DNA this stays unchecked. CDR3 length: 17 amino acids. Germline values: CDR1 MNHEY, CDR2 SVGEGT.

The chain recombines TRBV19 with TRBJ2-1; the D call from TCRdb, TRBD1, cannot be confirmed without DNA. Germline lookup yields CDR1 LNHDA and CDR2 SQIVND (reference sequence). The CDR3 extends over 11 amino acids. The CDR3 is CASNGEQGQFF.

The rearrangement joins TRBV13 to TRBJ2-5; TCRdb gives TRBD1 as the D gene, but with no DNA this cannot be confirmed. This CDR3 comprises 15 residues. Germline CDR1 is PRHDT and CDR2 is FYEKMQ (reference sequence). CDR3 sequence: CASSSPLEEGVTQYF. The full variable domain, in which reference TRBV13 and TRBJ2-5 provide the parts outside the CDR3, is AAGVIQSPRHLIKEKRETATLKCYPIPRHDTVYWYQQGPGQDPQFLISFYEKMQSDKGSIPDRFSAQQFSDYHSELNMSSLELGDSALYFCASSSPLEEGVTQYFGPGTRLLVL.

This chain uses TRBV4-2 with TRBJ2-3; TCRdb indicates TRBD2, and absent DNA this call remains unverified. CDR1 is LGHNA, CDR2 YNFKEQ, per germline. The CDR3 is 15 amino acids. The CDR3 reads CASSPLAGFTDTQYF.

The V and J genes are TRBV19 and TRBJ2-2; TCRdb designates TRBD2, a call that cannot be tested without DNA. This CDR3 is built from 13 residues. The germline gives CDR1 LNHDA, CDR2 SQIVND (reference sequence). The CDR3 sequence: CASSIWETGELFF.

The V call is TRBV29-1, the J call TRBJ2-1; the D call of TRBD1 rests on TCRdb alone, since no DNA is present to check it. CDR3 length equals 11 residues. The germline CDR1 and CDR2 sequences are SQVTM and ANQGSEA. CDR3 amino acids: CSVEGTSEQFF.

The chain couples TRBV28 to TRBJ1-4; the D call of TRBD1 rests on TCRdb alone, since no DNA is present to check it. Germline V CDR1 and CDR2: MDHEN, SYDVKM. There are 16 residues in the CDR3. CDR3 in amino acids: CASSLYRDATNEKLFF.

This chain connects TRBV24-1 to TRBJ2-2; TCRdb proposes TRBD2, but this gene call is untestable without DNA. The CDR3 has 17 residues. Per germline, CDR1 KGHDR and CDR2 SFDVKD. The CDR3 loop is CATSDSGLAGNTGELFF.